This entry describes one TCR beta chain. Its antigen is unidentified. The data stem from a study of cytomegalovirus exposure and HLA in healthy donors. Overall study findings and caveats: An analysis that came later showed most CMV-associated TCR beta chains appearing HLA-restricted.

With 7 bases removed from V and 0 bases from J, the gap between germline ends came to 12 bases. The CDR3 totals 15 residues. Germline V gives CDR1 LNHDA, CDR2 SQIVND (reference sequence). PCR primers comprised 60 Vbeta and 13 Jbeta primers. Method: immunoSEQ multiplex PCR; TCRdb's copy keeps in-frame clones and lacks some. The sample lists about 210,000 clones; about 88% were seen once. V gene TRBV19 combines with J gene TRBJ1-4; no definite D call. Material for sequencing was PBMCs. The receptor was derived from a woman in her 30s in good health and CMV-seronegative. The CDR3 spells CASTLDRATNEKLFF. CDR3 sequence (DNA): TGTGCCAGTACCTTAGACCGGGCAACTAATGAAAAACTGTTTTTT. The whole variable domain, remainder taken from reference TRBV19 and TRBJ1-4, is DGGITQSPKYLFRKEGQNVTLSCEQNLNHDAMYWYRQDPGQGLRLIYYSQIVNDFQKGDIAEGYSVSREKKESFPLTVTSAQKNPTAFYLCASTLDRATNEKLFFGSGTQLSVL.